Presented here are 16 T cell receptor beta chains from one specimen sequenced in a study of blood T cell repertoires in COVID-19. The assay was immunoSEQ multiplex PCR, and TCRdb's table has in-frame clones only and misses some. The sample includes about 110,000 clones, about 90% of them seen just once. Material: peripheral blood. The source of these receptors is a human donor in a cohort sampled during active COVID-19.

As regards this clone: The sample has other DNA sequences that encode this CDR3 too. The gene calls are TRBV11-2 and TRBJ1-1; D remains ambiguous. V dropped 1 base and J dropped 2 bases, with 8 bases sitting between them. This CDR3 has 14 amino acids. Germline assignment: CDR1 SGHAT and CDR2 FQNNGV. In DNA form, the CDR3 reads TGTGCCAGCAGCTTAGTCCCCATTAACACTGAAGCTTTCTTT. Translated: CASSLVPINTEAFF.

The chain couples TRBV18 to TRBJ1-1; 12 bases are shared with TRBD1. Germline V gene sequence: CDR1 KGHSH, CDR2 LQKENI. The CDR3 extends over 17 amino acids. The trim removed 1 base at V and 0 bases at J, leaving 3 bases unmatched. The CDR3 sequence: CASSPRGTGGLNTEAFF. For the CDR3, the DNA is TGTGCCAGCTCACCACGGGGGACAGGGGGCTTGAACACTGAAGCTTTCTTT.

The V and J genes are TRBV6-5 and TRBJ2-3; D not resolved. This CDR3 comprises 14 residues. Looked up from germline, CDR1 is MNHEY and CDR2 is SVGAGI. Trimming removed 8 bases at V and 1 base at J, with 13 bases between. As DNA, the CDR3 is TGTGCCAGCCAGAGAGACTGGCGCACAGATACGCAGTATTTT. Protein sequence: CASQRDWRTDTQYF.

The V call is TRBV14, the J call TRBJ1-3; D gene unclear. CDR1 is SGHDN, CDR2 FVKESK, per germline. The CDR3 consists of 14 residues. Between the trimmed V and J ends, which lost 8 bases and 2 bases, there was a span of 13 bases. The CDR3 loop is CASSFGGTGNTIYF. DNA for the CDR3: TGTGCCAGCTCCTTCGGAGGAACTGGAAACACCATATATTTT.

The V and J genes are TRBV6-5 and TRBJ2-1; D not resolved. V was cut by 7 bases and J by 0 bases, with 10 bases left in between. Germline V gene lookup returns CDR1 MNHEY and CDR2 SVGAGI. This CDR3 has 14 residues. DNA of the CDR3: TGTGCCAGCATTCCCCTGAGCTCCTACAATGAGCAGTTCTTC. This encodes CASIPLSSYNEQFF.

The chain carries TRBV19 and TRBJ2-7, with D hard to call. Germline lookup yields CDR1 LNHDA and CDR2 SQIVND (reference sequence). Trimming removed 4 bases from V and 4 bases from J, with 20 bases in between. The CDR3 spans 16 residues. Here the CDR3 reads CASSSYLRAALYEQYF. The CDR3 nucleotides read TGTGCCAGTAGTAGCTATTTGAGAGCCGCCCTGTACGAGCAGTACTTC.

The rearrangement uses TRBV5-1 and TRBJ1-2; D perhaps matches TRBD1 (6 bases). CDR1 is SGHRS, CDR2 YFSETQ, per germline. V was pared by 4 bases and J by 3 bases, with 19 bases between. The CDR3 is made up of 16 amino acids. The CDR3 is CASSDIQDRGYYGYTF. CDR3 bases: TGCGCCAGCAGCGACATACAGGACAGAGGTTACTATGGCTACACCTTC.

The chain has TRBV2 and TRBJ1-2; D unclear. CDR1 and CDR2 (germline): SNHLY, FYNNEI. The V end lost 2 bases, the J end lost 5 bases, and 6 bases lay between the germline ends. There are 12 residues in the CDR3. CDR3 sequence reads: CASSERRYGYTF. The CDR3 DNA reads as TGTGCCAGCAGTGAACGGCGGTATGGCTACACCTTC.

V is TRBV19 and J is TRBJ1-2; the match to TRBD1 covers 8 bases. The CDR3 has 14 residues. The germline V gene has CDR1 LNHDA and CDR2 SQIVND (reference sequence). Trimming took 7 bases from V and 6 from J; bases not matched to a gene: 10. As DNA, the CDR3 is TGTGCCAGTATTGGGACAGGCCGGCAGGATGGCTACACCTTC. As protein: CASIGTGRQDGYTF.

The chain joins TRBV15 to TRBJ2-1; 9 bases match TRBD2. This CDR3 region has 13 residues. Germline V gene sequence: CDR1 LNHNV, CDR2 YYDKDF (reference sequence). V lost 5 bases to trimming and J lost 7 bases; unmatched junction nucleotides: 3. In DNA, the CDR3 is TGTGCCACCAGCTATAGCGGGGGTAATGAGCAGTTCTTC. Translation: CATSYSGGNEQFF. The full variable domain, in which reference TRBV15 and TRBJ2-1 provide the parts outside the CDR3, is DAMVIQNPRYQVTQFGKPVTLSCSQTLNHNVMYWYQQKSSQAPKLLFHYYDKDFNNEADTPDNFQSRRPNTSFCFLDIRSPGLGDTAMYLCATSYSGGNEQFFGPGTRLTVL.

The chain is built from TRBV18 and TRBJ1-2, with a weak D call TRBD1 (6 bases). The germline V and J ends were trimmed by 3 bases and 4 bases, with 15 bases remaining between them. This CDR3 has 15 amino acids. CDR1 is KGHSH and CDR2 is LQKENI in the germline V gene. Written as DNA, the CDR3 is TGTGCCAGCTCACCGGCCGGACAGCCCTTCTATGGCTACACCTTC. Residues: CASSPAGQPFYGYTF. The whole variable domain, remainder taken from reference TRBV18 and TRBJ1-2, is NAGVMQNPRHLVRRRGQEARLRCSPMKGHSHVYWYRQLPEEGLKFMVYLQKENIIDESGMPKERFSAEFPKEGPSILRIQQVVRGDSAAYFCASSPAGQPFYGYTFGSGTRLTVV.

This rearrangement joins TRBV7-8 to TRBJ1-5, with no clear D. Deletions cut 1 base from V and 4 bases from J, with 5 bases between. CDR1 SGHVS and CDR2 FQNEAQ come from the germline V gene. This CDR3 has 13 residues. CDR3 nucleotide sequence: TGTGCCAGCAGCTTAGACAGAAATCAGCCCCAGCATTTT. Its translation: CASSLDRNQPQHF.

The chain is built from TRBV7-3 and TRBJ2-3; TRBD1 might be the D (6 bases). The germline V gene has CDR1 SGHTA and CDR2 FQGTGA. With 5 bases removed from V and 1 base from J, the gap between germline ends came to 13 bases. This CDR3 spans 15 amino acids. In DNA form, the CDR3 reads TGTGCCAGCAGCCTGGGGGCTACCGGCACAGATACGCAGTATTTT. Translation gives CASSLGATGTDTQYF.

The gene calls are TRBV7-9 and TRBJ2-3; the D is unclear. The ends were cut back, 5 bases at V and 9 bases at J, with 15 bases in the middle. The CDR3 is 13 amino acids. Germline V lookup: CDR1 SEHNR, CDR2 FQNEAQ (reference sequence). CDR3 sequence reads: CASSLDPSETQYF. CDR3 DNA sequence: TGTGCCAGCAGCCTCGACCCCTCGGAGACGCAGTATTTT.

The rearrangement uses TRBV7-2 and TRBJ2-3, with D possibly being TRBD2 (6 bases). Germline CDR1 SGHTA, CDR2 FQGNSA. V was clipped by 3 bases and J by 2 bases, with 12 bases between them. This CDR3 contains 15 residues. This chain's CDR3 is CASSLYGSLTDTQYF. The CDR3 DNA follows: TGTGCCAGCAGCTTGTACGGGAGCCTCACAGATACGCAGTATTTT.

The V call is TRBV10-2, the J call TRBJ2-1, with TRBD2 matching 11 bases. Per the germline V gene, CDR1 is WSHSY and CDR2 is SAAADI. V shed 4 bases, J shed 8 bases, and the junction held 7 bases outside the gene matches. This CDR3 spans 15 amino acids. CDR3 bases: TGCGCCAGCAGTGGAGCTAGCGGGGGGCCGGATGAGCAGTTCTTC. This gives the protein CASSGASGGPDEQFF.